This TCR beta chain was captured in a study of radiation and T cells in renal cell carcinoma. Looking at the study overall: Nephrectomy followed 15 Gy stereotactic body radiation by 4 weeks. Study findings and constraints: From baseline, blood top tumor clonotypes peaked at 2 weeks post-radiation. Pretreatment tumor biopsies were lacking, so baseline clonotypes are unknown.

Germline CDR1 and CDR2: SGHRS and YFSETQ. The V gene end was trimmed by 3 bases and the J gene end by 4 bases; junction bases not matched to a gene: 5. The length of the CDR3 is 14 residues. Sample time point: baseline pretreatment blood. Sample treatment: 15 Gy SBRT to primary tumor, nephrectomy 4 weeks later. This renal cell carcinoma was of the clear cell type. TCRdb's copy holds only in-frame clones and misses some; the assay was immunoSEQ multiplex PCR. The table records 45,000 to 65,000 clones, around 78% of them present only once. This clone was seen a few times. Antigen: not known. The sequencing used blood, collected from a patient whose treatment included radiotherapy and nephrectomy. The rearrangement links TRBV5-1 to TRBJ2-7; 9 nucleotides line up with TRBD1. The receptor comes from a man aged 55 to 70 with renal cell carcinoma. The CDR3 DNA reads TGCGCCAGCAGCTACCGGGACAGGGCGTACGAGCAGTACTTC. Protein product: CASSYRDRAYEQYF.